What follows is one TCR beta chain and its context. Sequenced by immunoSEQ multiplex PCR; TCRdb stores in-frame clones only, minus some. This table has around 150,000 clones, approximately 80% appearing once. This entry belongs to a study of blood T cell repertoires in COVID-19. Sequencing was done on a sample of peripheral blood. This clonotype originated in a man between 65 and 85 years old with acute or convalescent COVID-19.

CDR3 nucleotides: TGTGCCAGCAGCCGGTTAAGTTTGACAGGGGGGGGCGAGCAGTACTTC. This codes for CASSRLSLTGGGEQYF. The chain carries TRBV5-4 and TRBJ2-7, with 9 bases fitting TRBD1. The V segment lost 4 bases and the J segment 6 bases; nucleotides outside the gene matches: 14. Germline loops: CDR1 SGHNT, CDR2 YYREEE (reference sequence). The CDR3 covers 16 residues.